This TCR beta chain was documented in a study of Ad26.COV2.S vaccination and SARS-CoV-2 variants. Study information: Enrolled in COV1001, the donor was in the Ad26.COV2.S trial arm, which received the vaccine.

The sample's treatment: roughly 18 received Ad26.COV2.S at low or high dose, single or two shots; about 5 received placebo; per-sample allocation not given. Sampling occurred on day 63 after the first vaccine or placebo injection. A Boston adult aged 18-55 years was the donor. Vaccine was an Ad26 vector expressing Wuhan-strain SARS-CoV-2 spike. The CDR3 consists of 13 residues. Germline CDR1 reads ENHRY; CDR2 reads SYGVKD. The ends were cut back, 6 bases at V and 6 bases at J, with 14 bases in the middle. Profiling relied on immunoSEQ multiplex PCR, and the TCRdb table lists in-frame clones only, not all of them. This table holds 430,000 or so clones, roughly nine tenths found once.

The material sequenced was peripheral blood, taken in a trial of Ad26.COV2.S vaccine versus placebo. The sequence derives from a person between 18 and 65 years old who received the Ad26.COV2.S COVID-19 vaccine or a placebo. The gene calls are TRBV10-3 and TRBJ1-1; D unresolved. Here the CDR3 DNA reads TGTGCCATCAGAGACGGGTATTCTTCTGAAGCTTTCTTT. Residues: CAIRDGYSSEAFF.